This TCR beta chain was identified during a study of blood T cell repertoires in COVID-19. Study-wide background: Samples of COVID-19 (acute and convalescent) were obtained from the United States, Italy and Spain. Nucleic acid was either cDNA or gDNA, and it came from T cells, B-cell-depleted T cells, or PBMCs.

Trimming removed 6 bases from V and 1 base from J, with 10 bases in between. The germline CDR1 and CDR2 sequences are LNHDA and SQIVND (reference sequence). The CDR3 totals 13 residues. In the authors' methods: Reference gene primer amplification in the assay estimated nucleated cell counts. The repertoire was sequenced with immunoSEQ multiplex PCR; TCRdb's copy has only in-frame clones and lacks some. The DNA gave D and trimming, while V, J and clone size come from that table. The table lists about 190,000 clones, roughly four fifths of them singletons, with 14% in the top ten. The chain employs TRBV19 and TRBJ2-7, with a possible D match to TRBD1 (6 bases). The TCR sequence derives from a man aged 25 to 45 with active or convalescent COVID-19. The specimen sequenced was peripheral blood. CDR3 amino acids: CASSRTDSYEQYF. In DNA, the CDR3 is TGTGCCAGTAGCAGGACAGATTCCTACGAGCAGTACTTC.